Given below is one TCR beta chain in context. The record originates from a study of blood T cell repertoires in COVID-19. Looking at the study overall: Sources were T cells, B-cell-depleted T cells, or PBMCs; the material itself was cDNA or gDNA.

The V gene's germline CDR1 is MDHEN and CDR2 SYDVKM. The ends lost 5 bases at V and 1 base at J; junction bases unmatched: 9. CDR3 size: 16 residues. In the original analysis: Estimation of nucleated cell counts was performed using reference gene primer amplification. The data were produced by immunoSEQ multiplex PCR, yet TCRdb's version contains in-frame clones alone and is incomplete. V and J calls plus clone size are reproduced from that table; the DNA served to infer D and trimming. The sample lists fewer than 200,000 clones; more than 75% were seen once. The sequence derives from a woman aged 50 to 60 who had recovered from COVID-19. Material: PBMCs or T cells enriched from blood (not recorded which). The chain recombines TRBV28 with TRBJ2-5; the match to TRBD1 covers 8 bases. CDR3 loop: CASSPRTGHPQETQYF. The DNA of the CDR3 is TGTGCCAGCAGTCCAAGGACAGGGCACCCCCAAGAGACCCAGTACTTC.